The rows below give T cell receptor beta chains drawn from one sample of a study of Graves' ophthalmopathy and Graves' hyperthyroidism. Using its own MiXCR run on the multiplex PCR reads, TCRdb lists one record per CDR3 protein. The table records 650,000 to 900,000 distinct CDR3 sequences, 40% of them present only once. The sample was peripheral blood. These receptors were obtained from an adult man with Graves' ophthalmopathy. Both conserved end residues are part of each CDR3. D genes are given only for firm matches. The size of a clone is reported for some rows only, either as once, few or many, or as a class for expanded clones.

.	TRBV7-6	TRBJ1-1	many	TGTGCCAGCAGCTTAGATCTCAGAAACACTGAAGCTTTCTTT	CASSLDLRNTEAFF
.	TRBV7-7	TRBJ2-5	.	TGTGCTAGCAGCTTAGCGGCGGGAACAGAGACCCAGTACTTC	CASSLAAGTETQYF
.	TRBV9	TRBJ2-7	.	TGTGCCAGCAGCTCCTATGGGGGCAACTACGAGCAGTACTTC	CASSSYGGNYEQYF
.	TRBV6-6	TRBJ2-5	.	TGTGCCAGCAGTCACTTAGGGGAAGAAAAGACCCAGTACTTC	CASSHLGEEKTQYF
TRBD2	TRBV6-6	TRBJ2-5	once	TGTGCCAGCAGCCTAGCGGGCAAAGAGACCCAGGACTTC	CASSLAGKETQDF
.	TRBV7-9	TRBJ1-1	many	TGTGCCAGCAGCATGTACTCGGGCAGGAACACTGAAGCTTTCTTT	CASSMYSGRNTEAFF
.	TRBV15	TRBJ2-1	.	TGTGCCACCAGCAGAACCACCCACGATCAGTTCTTC	CATSRTTHDQFF
.	TRBV7-9	TRBJ2-7	many	TGTGCCAGCAGCTTAGGGACAGACGAGCAGTACTTC	CASSLGTDEQYF
.	TRBV9	TRBJ1-2	many	TGTGCCAGCAGCGTAGTAGGGGGAAGGATCACCTTC	CASSVVGGRITF
.	TRBV11-2	TRBJ2-5	.	TGTGCCGGCAGCTCGATACGGCTAGGATTCACCCAGTACTTC	CAGSSIRLGFTQYF
.	TRBV14	TRBJ2-2	.	TGTGCCAGCAGCCCCGTAGGATCGAGAACCAGCGGGGAGCTGTTTTTT	CASSPVGSRTSGELFF
.	TRBV2	TRBJ2-7	.	TGTGCCAGAAACCCGCAGGGCTACGAGCAGTACTTC	CARNPQGYEQYF
.	TRBV20-1	TRBJ2-3	.	TGCAGTGCTAGAGCGTATCGGGGGACAACAGATACGCAGTATTTT	CSARAYRGTTDTQYF
.	TRBV20-1	TRBJ2-5	few	TGCAGTGCTAGAGATGACTATGCGCAAGAGACCCAGTACTTC	CSARDDYAQETQYF
.	TRBV15	TRBJ2-3	few	TGTGCCACCAGCATTCAAGTCAGCACAGATACGCAGTATTTT	CATSIQVSTDTQYF
TRBD1	TRBV29-1	TRBJ2-7	few	TGCAGCGTTGTTCTGGACAGGGTCGGCGAGCAGTACTTC	CSVVLDRVGEQYF
.	TRBV4-1	TRBJ1-4	few	TGTGCCAGCAGCCAAGTGACGGCTGGGACTAATGAAAAACTGTTTTTT	CASSQVTAGTNEKLFF
TRBD2	TRBV29-1	TRBJ2-5	many	TGCAGCGTGGGACCGTCGGCTAGCGGAGAGACCCAGTACTTC	CSVGPSASGETQYF
TRBD1	TRBV20-1	TRBJ2-2	.	TGCAGTGGACGAGACAGGGCTTCCACCGGGGAGCTGTTTTTT	CSGRDRASTGELFF
TRBD2	TRBV25-1	TRBJ2-2	.	TGTGCCAGCAGTTACTATCTAGCGGGAGGGGCGAACACCGGGGAGCTGTTTTTT	CASSYYLAGGANTGELFF
.	TRBV9	TRBJ2-7	few	TGTGCCAGCAGCGTAGGAGGGACACCTTCCTACGAGCAGTACTTC	CASSVGGTPSYEQYF
TRBD1	TRBV24-1	TRBJ1-5	few	TGTGCCAGCACCCGGACAGGGACAGGGGATCAGCCCCAGCATTTT	CASTRTGTGDQPQHF
.	TRBV29-1	TRBJ2-7	many	TGCAGCGTTGAACAGGGTGACTCCTACGAGCAGTACTTC	CSVEQGDSYEQYF
TRBD1	TRBV7-9	TRBJ1-2	.	TGTGCCAGCACCAGGGGGTCGGGGCAGAGAGTCTCTGGCTACACCTTC	CASTRGSGQRVSGYTF
.	TRBV9	TRBJ2-2	.	TGTGCCAGCAGCCCCTGGCGGGGAAACACCGGGGAGCTGTTTTTT	CASSPWRGNTGELFF
.	TRBV6-5	TRBJ2-5	.	TGTGCCAGCAGTAACACAGGGAGGGAGACCCAGTACTTC	CASSNTGRETQYF
TRBD2	TRBV5-4	TRBJ2-5	few	TGTGCCAGCAATCCGAGCCGCGGGGGGCAAGAGACCCAGTACTTC	CASNPSRGGQETQYF
TRBD2	TRBV7-2	TRBJ2-2	.	TGTGCCAGCAGCTTAGTGTTCCAGCGGGAGGGCCGGAACACCGGGGAGCTGTTTTTT	CASSLVFQREGRNTGELFF
.	TRBV2	TRBJ2-1	.	TGTGCCAGCAGCGTCGACAGGTTTGGCGATGAGCAGTTCTTC	CASSVDRFGDEQFF
.	TRBV20-1	TRBJ1-2	many	TGCAGTCCTCCCCACGGGATCTATGGCTACACCTTC	CSPPHGIYGYTF
TRBD1	TRBV2	TRBJ1-2	.	TGTGCCAGCAGCTTGACTATCGCGGACAGGGTGAGGTATGGCTACACCTTC	CASSLTIADRVRYGYTF
.	TRBV10-3	TRBJ2-7	many	TGTGCCATCAGTGAGTCGTCGGGGGAGTGGGAGCAGTACTTC	CAISESSGEWEQYF
.	TRBV29-1	TRBJ1-4	.	TGCAGCGTGTCAGAGGCTAGGGGAGATGAAAAACTGTTTTTT	CSVSEARGDEKLFF
.	TRBV7-2	TRBJ1-1	.	TGTGCCAGCAGCTTAATTATTCGAGCTGAAGCTTTCTTT	CASSLIIRAEAFF
.	TRBV25-1	TRBJ2-7	.	TGTGCCAGCAGTTGGGGGGCAGGGGCCTACGAGCAGTACTTC	CASSWGAGAYEQYF
TRBD1	TRBV10-3	TRBJ1-6	.	TGTGCCAGCTTGGGCACGAACAGGGGTAATTCACCCCTCCACTTT	CASLGTNRGNSPLHF
.	TRBV19	TRBJ1-2	many	TGTGCCAGTAGTATCGGTGGACAGACCTATGGCTACACCTTC	CASSIGGQTYGYTF
.	TRBV12-3/TRBV12-4	TRBJ2-7	few	TGTGCCAGCAGCGCCGGGACAACCGCCTACGAGCAGTACTTC	CASSAGTTAYEQYF
TRBD2	TRBV2	TRBJ2-7	.	TGTGCCAGCAGCCCTAGCGGGAGCTTTTCCGAGCAGTACTTC	CASSPSGSFSEQYF
TRBD2	TRBV29-1	TRBJ2-5	.	TGCAGCGTTGGCCTAGCGGGAGTGGCCCAAGAGACCCAGTACTTC	CSVGLAGVAQETQYF
TRBD1	TRBV19	TRBJ1-1	.	TGTGCCAGTAGGACACCGGGACAGGGTAGAACAGAGAGGACTGAAGCTTTCTTT	CASRTPGQGRTERTEAFF
TRBD1	TRBV7-9	TRBJ2-2	few	TGTGCCAGCAGTCCGGGACAGGGGGGAACGAACACCGGGGAGCTGTTTTTT	CASSPGQGGTNTGELFF
TRBD2	TRBV7-9	TRBJ2-7	many	TGTGCCAGCAGCTTATCAGCGGGAGAGGGTTACGAGCAGTACTTC	CASSLSAGEGYEQYF
TRBD1	TRBV29-1	TRBJ1-2	.	TGCAGCGTTGACAGGGGGCGCGCCTATGGCTACACCTTC	CSVDRGRAYGYTF
.	TRBV29-1	TRBJ1-5	few	TGCAGCGCAAGGGACACCAATCAGCCCCAGCATTTT	CSARDTNQPQHF
.	TRBV7-9	TRBJ1-2	many	TGTGCCAGCAGCAGTACAGGGCCCAGCTACACCTTC	CASSSTGPSYTF
TRBD1	TRBV24-1	TRBJ1-2	.	TGTGCCACCAGTGACCGACGGACAGGGGCGCTCAGTGGCTACACCTTC	CATSDRRTGALSGYTF
.	TRBV5-1	TRBJ1-1	.	TGTGCCAGCAGCACCGTACAGCGGTTCATTCCTGAAGCTTTCTTT	CASSTVQRFIPEAFF
TRBD1	TRBV4-3	TRBJ1-1	.	TGCGCCAGCAGCTGGGAGACAGGGATTAATGCTGAAGCTTTCTTT	CASSWETGINAEAFF
TRBD1	TRBV7-2	TRBJ1-2	.	TGTGCCAGCAATGACAGGGGGCGGCACAACTATGGCTACACCTTC	CASNDRGRHNYGYTF
.	TRBV29-1	TRBJ1-2	many	TGCAGCGTTGAACCCAGCAGGGAAGGAACTAACTATGGCTACACCTTC	CSVEPSREGTNYGYTF
TRBD1	TRBV25-1	TRBJ2-3	many	TGTGCCAGCAACCCGCGACAGGGCGATCCGCAGTATTTT	CASNPRQGDPQYF
.	TRBV29-1	TRBJ1-1	.	TGCAGCGTTGGACTAGCGGGCGCGTTAGGTGATGCTTTCTTT	CSVGLAGALGDAFF